Listed below are T cell receptor beta chains from one sample, sequenced in a study of early T cells in non-severe SARS-CoV-2 infection. TCRdb re-analysed the 5' RACE reads in MiXCR, keeping a single row per CDR3 protein. Seen here are tens of thousands of distinct CDR3 sequences, about 14% observed once, and the top ten hold 3%. The sequenced material came from whole blood. These receptors came from an adult who was a healthcare worker with PCR-confirmed SARS-CoV-2 infection or an uninfected control (not recorded which). CDR3s include the opening cysteine and the closing phenylalanine or tryptophan. The order of the fields is J gene, D gene, V gene, clone size, CDR3 protein, CDR3 DNA. The D gene is left open where the match is weak. Clone size is stated in some rows and not others, as once, few, many or a class when expanded.

J gene: TRBJ2-3; D gene: NA; V gene: TRBV20-1; clone size: few; CDR3 protein: CSATKGVSTDTQYF; CDR3 DNA: TGCAGTGCGACGAAAGGGGTTAGCACAGATACGCAGTATTTT
J gene: TRBJ2-4; D gene: NA; V gene: TRBV21-1; clone size: many; CDR3 protein: CASSLPRPGGNIQYF; CDR3 DNA: TGTGCCAGCAGCTTGCCGCGTCCAGGTGGAAACATTCAGTACTTC
J gene: TRBJ2-2; D gene: NA; V gene: TRBV11-2; clone size: NA; CDR3 protein: CASSPRAGGELFF; CDR3 DNA: TGTGCCAGCAGCCCCAGGGCGGGCGGGGAGCTGTTTTTT
J gene: TRBJ2-1; D gene: TRBD2; V gene: TRBV5-1; clone size: few; CDR3 protein: CASSLYRGGLYNEQFF; CDR3 DNA: TGCGCCAGCAGCTTGTACCGCGGGGGACTCTACAATGAGCAGTTCTTC
J gene: TRBJ2-3; D gene: TRBD1; V gene: TRBV30; clone size: few; CDR3 protein: CAWTRGQGTPDTQYF; CDR3 DNA: TGTGCCTGGACGAGAGGACAGGGGACCCCAGATACGCAGTATTTT
J gene: TRBJ1-1; D gene: NA; V gene: TRBV3-1; clone size: NA; CDR3 protein: CASSQASSLNTEAFF; CDR3 DNA: TGTGCCAGCAGCCAAGCCTCTTCGTTGAACACTGAAGCTTTCTTT
J gene: TRBJ2-5; D gene: TRBD2; V gene: TRBV9; clone size: few; CDR3 protein: CASSVGLAGWRETQYF; CDR3 DNA: TGTGCCAGCAGCGTTGGACTAGCGGGGTGGAGGGAGACCCAGTACTTC
J gene: TRBJ1-6; D gene: NA; V gene: TRBV12-3/TRBV12-4; clone size: many; CDR3 protein: CASAWGALGSPLHF; CDR3 DNA: TGTGCCAGCGCCTGGGGGGCGCTGGGCTCACCCCTCCACTTT
J gene: TRBJ2-1; D gene: NA; V gene: TRBV24-1; clone size: few; CDR3 protein: CATSAGSGNSYNEQFF; CDR3 DNA: TGTGCCACCAGTGCTGGTAGCGGCAACTCCTACAATGAGCAGTTCTTC
J gene: TRBJ2-5; D gene: NA; V gene: TRBV11-2; clone size: few; CDR3 protein: CASSPNHPVQETQYF; CDR3 DNA: TGTGCCAGCAGCCCAAATCACCCAGTACAAGAGACCCAGTACTTC
J gene: TRBJ2-1; D gene: NA; V gene: TRBV18; clone size: few; CDR3 protein: CASSPTADSYNEQFF; CDR3 DNA: TGTGCCAGCTCTCCCACGGCGGACTCCTACAATGAGCAGTTCTTC
J gene: TRBJ2-3; D gene: TRBD1; V gene: TRBV25-1; clone size: many; CDR3 protein: CASSVGTGEVWGTQYF; CDR3 DNA: TGTGCCAGCAGCGTGGGGACAGGGGAGGTGTGGGGTACGCAGTATTTT
J gene: TRBJ2-5; D gene: TRBD2; V gene: TRBV11-2; clone size: many; CDR3 protein: CASSRTSGAGQETQYF; CDR3 DNA: TGTGCCAGCAGCCGGACTAGCGGGGCGGGCCAAGAGACCCAGTACTTC
J gene: TRBJ1-1; D gene: TRBD1; V gene: TRBV29-1; clone size: few; CDR3 protein: CSAWTGRLNTEAFF; CDR3 DNA: TGCAGCGCTTGGACAGGACGATTGAACACTGAAGCTTTCTTT
J gene: TRBJ2-2; D gene: NA; V gene: TRBV3-1; clone size: few; CDR3 protein: CASTTRTNTGELFF; CDR3 DNA: TGTGCCAGCACCACTAGGACGAACACCGGGGAGCTGTTTTTT
J gene: TRBJ1-3; D gene: TRBD1; V gene: TRBV20-1; clone size: NA; CDR3 protein: CSAREADRGQNTIYF; CDR3 DNA: TGCAGTGCTAGGGAAGCCGACAGGGGGCAGAACACCATATATTTT
J gene: TRBJ1-6; D gene: NA; V gene: TRBV7-8; clone size: few; CDR3 protein: CASSLAGLPLHF; CDR3 DNA: TGTGCCAGCAGCTTAGCCGGGTTACCCCTCCACTTT
J gene: TRBJ2-1; D gene: NA; V gene: TRBV7-2; clone size: few; CDR3 protein: CASSSIYNEQFF; CDR3 DNA: TGTGCCAGCAGCTCGATATACAATGAGCAGTTCTTC
J gene: TRBJ2-4; D gene: NA; V gene: TRBV5-1; clone size: many; CDR3 protein: CASSVSVAKNIQYF; CDR3 DNA: TGCGCCAGCAGCGTGAGTGTTGCCAAAAACATTCAGTACTTC
J gene: TRBJ1-1; D gene: NA; V gene: TRBV2; clone size: many; CDR3 protein: CASSNRVTDTEAFF; CDR3 DNA: TGTGCCAGCAGTAACAGGGTTACGGACACTGAAGCTTTCTTT
J gene: TRBJ2-5; D gene: NA; V gene: TRBV5-6; clone size: few; CDR3 protein: CASSSSGPSRGKETQYF; CDR3 DNA: TGTGCCAGCAGCTCTTCCGGTCCTTCGCGGGGTAAAGAGACCCAGTACTTC
J gene: TRBJ2-7; D gene: NA; V gene: TRBV14; clone size: few; CDR3 protein: CASSPPGSLPFYEQYF; CDR3 DNA: TGTGCCAGCAGCCCCCCCGGGTCGTTACCTTTCTACGAGCAGTACTTC
J gene: TRBJ2-3; D gene: TRBD1; V gene: TRBV20-1; clone size: NA; CDR3 protein: CSARGTASTDTQYF; CDR3 DNA: TGCAGTGCTAGGGGGACAGCGAGCACAGATACGCAGTATTTT
J gene: TRBJ2-2; D gene: NA; V gene: TRBV4-1; clone size: NA; CDR3 protein: CASSQDERLETGELFF; CDR3 DNA: TGCGCCAGCAGCCAAGATGAACGACTAGAAACCGGGGAGCTGTTTTTT